The clone carrying this TCR beta chain was counted only a few times. The antigen is not known. The study left out patients who had uncontrolled infection, other autoimmune disease, pregnancy or lactation. Diagnoses were established using clinical symptoms, serum thyroxine and TRAb, thyroid ultrasound and orbital computed tomography. This CDR3 region has 16 residues. The V and J ends lost 3 bases and 3 bases, in that order; junction bases with no gene match: 4. The germline V gene encodes CDR1 KGHDR and CDR2 SFDVKD. The data belong to a study of T cells in Graves' hyperthyroidism and ophthalmopathy. Study-level findings and limits: The blood repertoire included most of the expanded thyroid clonotypes above 0.001.

TCR beta CDR3 regions were amplified from RNA transcripts. HTBI primers were employed in a first-round RT-PCR of the TCR CDR3. A single record per CDR3 protein comes from TCRdb applying MiXCR to the multiplex PCR reads. Of about 500,000 distinct CDR3 sequences listed, 14% are singletons. The source is a woman aged 18 to 35 with Graves' hyperthyroidism. The chain recombines TRBV24-1 with TRBJ2-1, with 10 bases matching TRBD1. Sequencing was performed on blood. CDR3 nucleotides: TGTGCCACCAGTGATCCGGGACAGGGGAACTACAATGAGCAGTTCTTC. Its translation: CATSDPGQGNYNEQFF.